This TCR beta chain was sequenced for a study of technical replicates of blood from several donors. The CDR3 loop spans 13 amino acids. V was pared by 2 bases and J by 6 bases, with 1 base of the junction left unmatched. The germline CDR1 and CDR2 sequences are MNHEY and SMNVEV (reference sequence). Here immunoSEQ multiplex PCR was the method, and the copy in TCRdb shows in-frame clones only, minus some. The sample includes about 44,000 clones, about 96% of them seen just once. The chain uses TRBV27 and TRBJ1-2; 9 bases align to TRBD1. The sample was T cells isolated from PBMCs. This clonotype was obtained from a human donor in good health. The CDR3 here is CASSLDRGDGYTF. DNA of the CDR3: TGTGCCAGCAGTTTAGACAGGGGGGATGGCTACACCTTC.